This T cell receptor beta chain appears in the sequencing data of a study of technical replicates of blood from several donors. Generated by immunoSEQ multiplex PCR, the TCRdb table keeps only in-frame clones and is missing some. In the table there are tens of thousands of clones, approximately 88% of which are singletons. Sequencing was done on a sample of PBMCs. The clonotype comes from a human donor in good health. Some clones in this sample may be carry-over from other donors' samples.

The CDR3 DNA reads as TGCGCCAGCAGTGTCGTGGGACATCGTAACTATGGCTACACCTTC. Its translation: CASSVVGHRNYGYTF. The rearrangement links TRBV10-1 to TRBJ1-2; D is perhaps TRBD1 (6 bases). V was cut by 4 bases and J by 1 base, with 13 bases left in between. The V gene's germline CDR1 is WNHNN and CDR2 SYGVQD (reference sequence). The CDR3 runs to 15 residues.